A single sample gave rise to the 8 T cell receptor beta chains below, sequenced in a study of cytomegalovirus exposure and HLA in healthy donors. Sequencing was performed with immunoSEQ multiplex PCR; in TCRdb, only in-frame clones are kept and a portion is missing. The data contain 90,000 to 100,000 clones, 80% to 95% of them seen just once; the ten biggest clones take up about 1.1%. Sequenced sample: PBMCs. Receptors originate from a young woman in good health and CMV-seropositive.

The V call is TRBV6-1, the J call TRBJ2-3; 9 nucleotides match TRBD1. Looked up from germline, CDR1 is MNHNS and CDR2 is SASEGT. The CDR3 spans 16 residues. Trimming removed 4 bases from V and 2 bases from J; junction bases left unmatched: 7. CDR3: CASSVTGTGPTDTQYF. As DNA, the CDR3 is TGTGCCAGCAGTGTGACCGGGACAGGGCCCACAGATACGCAGTATTTT.

The CDR3 bases are TGTGCCAGCAGCTTGTTGGCAGGGGGTAACTACGAGCAGTACTTC. This sequence encodes CASSLLAGGNYEQYF. The chain is built from TRBV7-9 and TRBJ2-7, with 7 bases identical to TRBD1. J was trimmed by 3 bases and V by 3 bases; bases with no gene match: 8. This CDR3 is built from 15 residues. The germline V gene encodes CDR1 SEHNR and CDR2 FQNEAQ (reference sequence).

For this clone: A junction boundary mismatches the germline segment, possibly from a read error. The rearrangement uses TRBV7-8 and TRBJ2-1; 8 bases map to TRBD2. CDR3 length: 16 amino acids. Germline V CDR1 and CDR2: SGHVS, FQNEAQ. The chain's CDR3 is CASRLRASGRYNEQFF. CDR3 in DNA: TGTGCCAGCCGCTTACGGGCTAGCGGGCGGTACAATGAGCAGTTCTTC.

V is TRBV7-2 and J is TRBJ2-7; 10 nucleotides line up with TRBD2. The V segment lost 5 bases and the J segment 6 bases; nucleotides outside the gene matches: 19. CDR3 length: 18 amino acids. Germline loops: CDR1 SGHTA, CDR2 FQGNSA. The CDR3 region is CASSRGVSGRNLFSEQYF. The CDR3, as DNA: TGTGCCAGCAGCCGGGGGGTTAGCGGGAGGAACCTTTTTTCCGAGCAGTACTTC.

CDR3 sequence (DNA): TGTGCCAGCAGTTACCTTGACAGGGACGAGCAGTACTTC. This sequence encodes CASSYLDRDEQYF. The chain combines TRBV6-6 with TRBJ2-7; 7 nucleotides match TRBD1. Per the germline V gene, CDR1 is MNHNY and CDR2 is SVGAGI (reference sequence). Germline trimming cut 2 bases from V and 5 bases from J; bases unmatched to any gene: 3. The CDR3 consists of 13 residues.

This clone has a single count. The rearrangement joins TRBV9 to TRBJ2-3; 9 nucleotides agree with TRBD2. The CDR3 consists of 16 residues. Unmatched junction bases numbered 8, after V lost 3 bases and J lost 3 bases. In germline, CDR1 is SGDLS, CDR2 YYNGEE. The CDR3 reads CASSAGTSPSTDTQYF. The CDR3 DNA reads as TGTGCCAGCAGCGCCGGGACTAGCCCTTCGACAGATACGCAGTATTTT.

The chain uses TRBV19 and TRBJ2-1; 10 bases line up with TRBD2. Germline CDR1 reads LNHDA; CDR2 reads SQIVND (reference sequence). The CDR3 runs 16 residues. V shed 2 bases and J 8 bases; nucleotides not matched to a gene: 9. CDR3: CASSISASGRIDEQFF. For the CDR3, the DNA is TGTGCCAGTAGTATATCGGCTAGCGGGAGAATCGATGAGCAGTTCTTC.

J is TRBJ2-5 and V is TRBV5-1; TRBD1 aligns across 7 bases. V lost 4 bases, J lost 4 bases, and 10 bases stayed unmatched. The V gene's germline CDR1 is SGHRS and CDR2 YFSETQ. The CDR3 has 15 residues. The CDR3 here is CASSLEPNRGETQYF. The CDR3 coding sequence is TGCGCCAGCAGCCTGGAGCCGAACAGGGGAGAGACCCAGTACTTC.